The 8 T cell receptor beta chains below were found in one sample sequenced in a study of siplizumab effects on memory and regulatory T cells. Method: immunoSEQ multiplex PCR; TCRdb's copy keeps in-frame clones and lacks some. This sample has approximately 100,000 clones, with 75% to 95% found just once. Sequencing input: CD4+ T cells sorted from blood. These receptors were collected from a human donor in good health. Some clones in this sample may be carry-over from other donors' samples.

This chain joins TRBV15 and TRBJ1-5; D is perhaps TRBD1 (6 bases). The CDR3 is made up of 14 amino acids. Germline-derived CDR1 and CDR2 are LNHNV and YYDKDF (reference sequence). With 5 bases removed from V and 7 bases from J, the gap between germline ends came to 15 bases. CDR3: CATSGGFTGQPQHF. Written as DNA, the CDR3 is TGTGCCACCAGCGGAGGATTCACAGGGCAGCCCCAGCATTTT.

CDR3 region: CASSMGGMGGNTIYF. For the CDR3, the DNA is TGTGCCAGTAGTATGGGGGGTATGGGTGGAAACACCATATATTTT. J is TRBJ1-3 and V is TRBV19, with D maybe TRBD1 (5 bases). V was pared by 3 bases and J by 3 bases, with 12 bases between. Germline V gene sequence: CDR1 LNHDA, CDR2 SQIVND (reference sequence). CDR3 length: 15 amino acids.

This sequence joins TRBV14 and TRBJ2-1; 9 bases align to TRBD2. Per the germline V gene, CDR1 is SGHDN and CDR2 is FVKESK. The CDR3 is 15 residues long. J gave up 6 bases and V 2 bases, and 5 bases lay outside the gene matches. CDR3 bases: TGTGCCAGCAGCCAATTTAGCGGGAGTGCCAATGAGCAGTTCTTC. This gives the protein CASSQFSGSANEQFF.

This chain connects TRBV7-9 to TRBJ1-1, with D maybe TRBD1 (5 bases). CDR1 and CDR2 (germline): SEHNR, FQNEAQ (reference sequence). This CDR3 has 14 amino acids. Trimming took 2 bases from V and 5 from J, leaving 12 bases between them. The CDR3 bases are TGTGCCAGCAGCTTACGGAGGGGATCTACTGAAGCTTTCTTT. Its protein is CASSLRRGSTEAFF.

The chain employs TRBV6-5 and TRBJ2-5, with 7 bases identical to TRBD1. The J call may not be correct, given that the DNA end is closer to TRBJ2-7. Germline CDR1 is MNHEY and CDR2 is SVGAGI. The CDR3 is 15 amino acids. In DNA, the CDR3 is TGTGCCAGCAGTTACTACGGGGACAGCTCCTACGAGCAGTACTTC. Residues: CASSYYGDSSYEQYF.

CDR3 residues: CASRQGFGYGYTF. CDR3 bases: TGTGCCAGCAGGCAGGGGTTCGGCTATGGCTACACCTTC. The V call is TRBV6-5, the J call TRBJ1-2; perhaps TRBD1 as D (6 bases). This CDR3 has 13 amino acids. Trimming stripped 6 bases from V and 4 bases from J, with 12 bases between. In germline, CDR1 is MNHEY, CDR2 SVGAGI.

The chain's CDR3 is CASSLDREGTGYTF. The CDR3 DNA reads as TGTGCCAGCAGCTTAGATCGGGAGGGGACAGGCTACACCTTC. The chain carries TRBV11-2 and TRBJ1-2; D is perhaps TRBD1 (6 bases). V was clipped by 0 bases and J by 8 bases, with 13 bases between them. This CDR3 has 14 amino acids. Germline loops: CDR1 SGHAT, CDR2 FQNNGV.

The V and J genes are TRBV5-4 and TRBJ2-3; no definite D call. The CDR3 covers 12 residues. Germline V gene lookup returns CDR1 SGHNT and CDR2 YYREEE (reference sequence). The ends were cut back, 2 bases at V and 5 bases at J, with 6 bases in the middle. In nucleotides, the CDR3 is TGTGCCAGCAGCTTTTGGGAAGATACGCAGTATTTT. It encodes CASSFWEDTQYF.